The T cell receptor beta chain described here comes from a study of T cell responses to AZD1222 COVID-19 vaccine. The study pooled second doses at about 4 or about 12 weeks. The assay was immunoSEQ multiplex PCR, and TCRdb's table has in-frame clones only and misses some. This table has around 120,000 clones, 85% to 90% appearing once. Study-wide findings and caveats: The study found vaccine-associated CD4 TCRs spanning spike, dominant at 160-218 and 743-854. Of spike-specific TCRs, nearly half reportedly target regions left unmutated in variants. An increase in Spike-specific TCR breadth and depth was observed after two AZD1222 doses.

This clone is a singleton in its sample. Its antigen is unknown. V was pared by 3 bases and J by 8 bases, with 19 bases of the junction left unmatched. The CDR3 covers 18 residues. Germline V gene sequence: CDR1 MGHRA, CDR2 YSYEKL. The input for sequencing was peripheral blood, taken 28 days after the second AZD1222 dose. The chain links TRBV4-1 to TRBJ2-1, with 7 nucleotides matching TRBD1. The receptor was isolated from an adult who received the AZD1222 COVID-19 vaccine. This CDR3 reads CASSHPSPPKGAKDEQFF. In nucleotides, the CDR3 is TGCGCCAGCAGCCATCCTTCCCCCCCTAAGGGGGCAAAGGATGAGCAGTTCTTC.